Below, 16 T cell receptor beta chains from the same sample are listed, as sequenced in a study of blood T cell repertoires in COVID-19. Measured with immunoSEQ multiplex PCR; TCRdb has only the in-frame clones, and not every one. Of about 280,000 clones listed, approximately 85% are singletons. The specimen was peripheral blood. Source of these receptors: a man between 18 and 35 years old with active or convalescent COVID-19.

The V call is TRBV18, the J call TRBJ1-2, with 7 positions matching TRBD1. The trim removed 0 bases at V and 8 bases at J, leaving 15 bases unmatched. The CDR3 is made up of 17 amino acids. The germline CDR1 and CDR2 sequences are KGHSH and LQKENI. As DNA, the CDR3 is TGTGCCAGCTCACCACCGGGACAGCGTCCCCGGGGTCGCGGCTACACCTTC. Its translation is CASSPPGQRPRGRGYTF. The full variable domain, completed using reference TRBV18 and TRBJ1-2, is NAGVMQNPRHLVRRRGQEARLRCSPMKGHSHVYWYRQLPEEGLKFMVYLQKENIIDESGMPKERFSAEFPKEGPSILRIQQVVRGDSAAYFCASSPPGQRPRGRGYTFGSGTRLTVV.

This chain uses TRBV14 with TRBJ1-5, with a possible D match to TRBD1 (6 bases). The CDR3 has 16 amino acids. Germline CDR1 and CDR2: SGHDN and FVKESK. The ends were cut back, 1 base at V and 1 base at J, with 11 bases in the middle. Written as DNA, the CDR3 is TGTGCCAGCAGCCAAGCGACAGGAGGAAGCAATCAGCCCCAGCATTTT. Translation: CASSQATGGSNQPQHF.

The chain is built from TRBV5-1 and TRBJ1-1; TRBD1 matches 9 bases. Germline V gene sequence: CDR1 SGHRS, CDR2 YFSETQ. V shed 7 bases, J shed 0 bases, and the junction held 10 bases outside the gene matches. The CDR3 sequence is 16 residues long. CDR3 bases: TGCGCCAGCGGAACATCGGACAGGGGACTGAACACTGAAGCTTTCTTT. It codes for CASGTSDRGLNTEAFF.

The chain recombines TRBV4-1 with TRBJ1-1; D might be TRBD1 (5 bases). Trimming cost V 1 base and J 4 bases, with 10 bases left between them. Germline CDR1 MGHRA, CDR2 YSYEKL. CDR3 length: 14 residues. The DNA of the CDR3 is TGCGCCAGCAGCCAAGGAGTGGGGGGCACTGAAGCTTTCTTT. Its protein is CASSQGVGGTEAFF.

This clone was seen repeatedly, ten times or more. This chain joins TRBV6-4 and TRBJ2-2, with D possibly TRBD2 on 6 matching bases. The CDR3 is 14 residues long. Germline CDR1 reads MRHNA; CDR2 reads SNTAGT. The V end lost 5 bases, the J end lost 6 bases, and 13 bases lay between the germline ends. The CDR3 DNA reads TGTGCCAGCAGTCCCGGGACTGGAGCCGGGGAGCTGTTTTTT. Its protein is CASSPGTGAGELFF.

In its sample, this clone was seen once. CDR3 in amino acids: CASSQVFGGASYNEQFF. The CDR3 DNA reads as TGCGCCAGCAGCCAAGTCTTTGGCGGGGCCTCCTACAATGAGCAGTTCTTC. The rearrangement uses TRBV4-3 and TRBJ2-1; tentatively, D is TRBD2 (6 bases). This CDR3 has 17 residues. Germline-derived CDR1 and CDR2 are LGHNA and YSLEER. Trimming pared 1 base from V and 0 bases from J, leaving 13 bases between.

The chain links TRBV6-5 to TRBJ1-1, with D possibly matching TRBD1 (6 bases). CDR3 length: 16 amino acids. The V gene lost 2 bases and the J gene lost 1 base, with 14 bases spanning the gap. The germline V gene has CDR1 MNHEY and CDR2 SVGAGI. CDR3 region: CASSYPRGAQNTEAFF. The CDR3 DNA is TGTGCCAGCAGTTACCCACGGGGGGCGCAGAACACTGAAGCTTTCTTT.

The chain employs TRBV27 and TRBJ2-1; 8 bases agree with TRBD2. Germline V CDR1 and CDR2: MNHEY, SMNVEV (reference sequence). The CDR3 has 12 residues. The ends lost 7 bases at V and 8 bases at J; junction bases unmatched: 4. The CDR3 here is CASTTGGDEQFF. The CDR3 region has the DNA TGTGCCAGCACCACGGGGGGGGATGAGCAGTTCTTC.

The chain uses TRBV9 and TRBJ2-2; 9 nucleotides match TRBD2. V shed 0 bases and J 5 bases; nucleotides not matched to a gene: 5. Germline V gives CDR1 SGDLS, CDR2 YYNGEE. There are 16 residues in the CDR3. The CDR3 here is CASSVGLAGITGELFF. In nucleotides, the CDR3 is TGTGCCAGCAGCGTAGGTCTAGCGGGGATTACCGGGGAGCTGTTTTTT. The full variable domain, its missing parts supplied by reference TRBV9 and TRBJ2-2, is DSGVTQTPKHLITATGQRVTLRCSPRSGDLSVYWYQQSLDQGLQFLIQYYNGEERAKGNILERFSAQQFPDLHSELNLSSLELGDSALYFCASSVGLAGITGELFFGEGSRLTVL.

This chain joins TRBV6-4 and TRBJ2-1, with TRBD2 identical over 8 bases. J was trimmed by 9 bases and V by 0 bases; bases with no gene match: 10. The CDR3 length is 16 residues. Germline V gene sequence: CDR1 MRHNA, CDR2 SNTAGT. The CDR3 DNA reads as TGTGCCAGCAGTGACTCTTCTCTCGGGGGGGTGATTGAGCAGTTCTTC. It is translated as CASSDSSLGGVIEQFF.

The rearrangement joins TRBV29-1 to TRBJ2-2; D not resolved. Trimming cost V 0 bases and J 5 bases, with 7 bases left between them. The CDR3 is 13 amino acids. Looked up from germline, CDR1 is SQVTM and CDR2 is ANQGSEA. The CDR3 sequence: CSVEDQRTGELFF. The CDR3 bases are TGCAGCGTTGAAGATCAGCGAACCGGGGAGCTGTTTTTT.

The genes are TRBV11-2 and TRBJ2-3; TRBD2 matches at 12 bases. This CDR3 is 16 amino acids long. CDR1 and CDR2 from the germline V gene are SGHAT and FQNNGV. Trimming cost V 3 bases and J 3 bases; bases outside gene matches: 4. CDR3 sequence reads: CASSLALAGGTDTQYF. In nucleotides, the CDR3 is TGTGCCAGCAGCTTGGCGCTAGCGGGGGGGACAGATACGCAGTATTTT.

This clone was observed a single time. The V and J genes are TRBV5-4 and TRBJ2-7, with a weak D call TRBD1 (6 bases). CDR1 SGHNT and CDR2 YYREEE come from the germline V gene (reference sequence). CDR3 length equals 15 residues. The V and J ends lost 4 bases and 6 bases respectively, with 20 bases between them. This CDR3 is CASSQQGPVLGEQYF. The CDR3 DNA is TGTGCCAGCAGCCAACAGGGACCCGTGTTGGGCGAGCAGTACTTC.

The CDR3 DNA reads as TGTGCCAGCAGTTTTACAGCCCCCCACGAGCAGTACTTC. Translation gives CASSFTAPHEQYF. The chain is built from TRBV27 and TRBJ2-7; D gene unclear. The CDR3 totals 13 residues. The ends were cut back, 3 bases at V and 5 bases at J, with 11 bases in the middle. Looked up from germline, CDR1 is MNHEY and CDR2 is SMNVEV (reference sequence).

This clone turned up a few times. The V and J genes are TRBV25-1 and TRBJ1-6; 10 nucleotides agree with TRBD1. The CDR3 runs 15 residues. J gave up 7 bases and V 4 bases, and 4 bases lay outside the gene matches. Looked up from germline, CDR1 is MGHDK and CDR2 is SYGVNS. CDR3 coding DNA: TGTGCCAGCAGTGGGGACAGGGGCGAGAATTCACCCCTCCACTTT. It yields the protein CASSGDRGENSPLHF.

The chain uses TRBV13 and TRBJ2-3; tentative D call: TRBD2 (5 bases). V lost 6 bases, J lost 10 bases, and 14 bases lay in between. Germline V gene data show CDR1 as PRHDT and CDR2 as FYEKMQ (reference sequence). The CDR3 runs 12 residues. The CDR3 nucleotides are TGTGCCAGCAGTACCGGGGAAATGGCGCAGTATTTT. Its protein is CASSTGEMAQYF.